The text below deals with one T cell receptor beta chain. This specimen belongs to a study of OX40 agonist ivuxolimab in advanced cancers. Germline assignment: CDR1 SGHNT and CDR2 YENEEA. This CDR3 comprises 18 residues. Trimming removed 4 bases from V and 1 base from J, with 21 bases in between. Clones were sequenced by immunoSEQ multiplex PCR, and TCRdb holds only the in-frame ones, with some missing. The data hold about 94,000 clones, with about nine tenths observed a single time. This sequence originates from an adult with an advanced solid tumor such as melanoma, head and neck, liver or kidney cancer. The input for sequencing was CD4+ or CD8+ T cells sorted from blood, taken in a trial of the OX40 agonist ivuxolimab. The chain is built from TRBV11-3 and TRBJ2-3, with a tentative D call TRBD1 (6 bases). CDR3 in amino acids: CASSSDPGHPAGTDTQYF. The CDR3 nucleotides are TGTGCCAGCAGCTCAGACCCGGGACACCCCGCTGGCACAGATACGCAGTATTTT.